The 27 T cell receptor beta chains below all came from one sample that was sequenced in a study of blood T cell repertoires in COVID-19. Profiled with immunoSEQ multiplex PCR; TCRdb holds only in-frame clones, not every one. The sample lists 200,000 to 250,000 clones; around nine tenths were seen once. The sample was peripheral blood. These receptor sequences come from a woman aged 55 to 70 with acute or convalescent COVID-19.

V gene TRBV6-5 combines with J gene TRBJ1-3, with no clear D. Trimming removed 7 bases at V and 0 bases at J, with 13 bases between. There are 15 residues in the CDR3. The V gene's germline CDR1 is MNHEY and CDR2 SVGAGI. CDR3: CASNMEPFSGNTIYF. DNA of the CDR3: TGTGCCAGCAATATGGAGCCGTTCTCTGGAAACACCATATATTTT.

The rearrangement joins TRBV27 to TRBJ1-6; D might be TRBD1 (5 bases). Germline V gene sequence: CDR1 MNHEY, CDR2 SMNVEV (reference sequence). CDR3 length: 15 amino acids. Trimming took off 3 bases at V and 9 bases at J, with 15 bases between the two ends. The CDR3 nucleotides are TGTGCCAGCAGTTTCCAAGGGGTGGTTCGTTCACCCCTCCACTTT. Amino acids: CASSFQGVVRSPLHF.

The V and J genes are TRBV5-4 and TRBJ2-6, with TRBD2 matching over 7 bases. The CDR3 spans 15 residues. CDR1 is SGHNT, CDR2 YYREEE, per germline (reference sequence). J was trimmed by 4 bases and V by 2 bases; bases with no gene match: 3. CDR3 coding DNA: TGTGCCAGCAGCTTCGGGAGGTCCGGGGCCAACGTCCTGACTTTC. This translates into CASSFGRSGANVLTF.

This clone was found once. The chain recombines TRBV7-9 with TRBJ1-2; 8 nucleotides line up with TRBD1. The CDR3 length is 16 residues. CDR1 SEHNR and CDR2 FQNEAQ come from the germline V gene (reference sequence). V was clipped by 3 bases and J by 4 bases; unmatched bases: 10. CDR3 in amino acids: CASSLSLSGGGYGYTF. DNA for the CDR3: TGTGCCAGCAGCTTGTCTTTGTCAGGGGGCGGCTATGGCTACACCTTC. The full variable domain, its missing parts supplied by reference TRBV7-9 and TRBJ1-2, is DTGVSQNPRHKITKRGQNVTFRCDPISEHNRLYWYRQTLGQGPEFLTYFQNEAQLEKSRLLSDRFSAERPKGSFSTLEIQRTEQGDSAMYLCASSLSLSGGGYGYTFGSGTRLTVV.

The chain combines TRBV10-1 with TRBJ1-1; 8 bases are shared with TRBD1. With 6 bases clipped from V and 10 bases from J, the junction kept 7 bases outside the gene matches. This CDR3 comprises 12 residues. Germline V gene sequence: CDR1 WNHNN, CDR2 SYGVQD (reference sequence). In DNA form, the CDR3 reads TGCGCCAGCAGACCAGGGGGCGTTTTAGCTTTCTTT. Translating it yields CASRPGGVLAFF.

CDR3 in amino acids: CASSLVGQGSYEQYF. CDR3 in DNA: TGCGCCAGCAGCTTGGTTGGACAGGGGTCCTACGAGCAGTACTTC. The J gene is TRBJ2-7, the V gene TRBV5-1, with TRBD1 matching over 9 bases. CDR3 length: 15 amino acids. Germline values: CDR1 SGHRS, CDR2 YFSETQ. The J segment lost 1 base and the V segment lost 0 bases, leaving 2 bases of the junction unmatched.

This chain connects TRBV27 to TRBJ2-1, with TRBD2 matching over 7 bases. The CDR3 contains 13 residues. The V and J ends lost 11 bases and 8 bases, in that order; junction bases with no gene match: 12. CDR1 is MNHEY and CDR2 is SMNVEV in the germline V gene (reference sequence). The CDR3 bases are TGTGCCTCCCGGGGGAGGGCTATAGATGAGCAGTTCTTC. Its protein product is CASRGRAIDEQFF.

The rearrangement uses TRBV20-1 and TRBJ2-7; maybe TRBD1 (5 bases). The V gene's germline CDR1 is DFQATT and CDR2 SNEGSKA (reference sequence). This CDR3 has 10 residues. The V gene lost 2 bases and the J gene lost 7 bases, with 6 bases spanning the gap. The CDR3 nucleotides are TGCAGTGCTAGACAGGGTGAGCAGTACTTC. This gives the protein CSARQGEQYF.

The genes are TRBV20-1 and TRBJ2-2, with 7 bases aligning to TRBD2. Germline loops: CDR1 DFQATT, CDR2 SNEGSKA (reference sequence). The CDR3 loop spans 14 amino acids. The ends lost 3 bases at V and 6 bases at J; junction bases unmatched: 7. CDR3 in DNA: TGCAGTGCTAGTCGGGGGGTTCGGTCCGGGGAGCTGTTTTTT. Protein sequence: CSASRGVRSGELFF.

The chain carries TRBV4-1 and TRBJ2-3; D ambiguous. Germline lookup yields CDR1 MGHRA and CDR2 YSYEKL. V lost 2 bases, J lost 2 bases, and 11 bases lay in between. There are 15 residues in the CDR3. CDR3 in DNA: TGCGCCAGCAGCCAAAGCCGTCTTTACACAGATACGCAGTATTTT. Translating it yields CASSQSRLYTDTQYF.

This chain connects TRBV7-8 to TRBJ2-1; D not resolved. This CDR3 region has 16 residues. Germline CDR1 SGHVS, CDR2 FQNEAQ. Trimming took off 1 base at V and 3 bases at J, with 13 bases between the two ends. The CDR3 reads CASSLGGYTDYNEQFF. The CDR3 DNA reads TGTGCCAGCAGCTTAGGAGGCTACACGGACTACAATGAGCAGTTCTTC.

This clone was found a few times. The rearrangement links TRBV5-4 to TRBJ2-1, with 15 nucleotides matching TRBD2. V lost 4 bases, J lost 8 bases, and 13 bases stayed unmatched. The CDR3 consists of 18 residues. Germline V lookup: CDR1 SGHNT, CDR2 YYREEE (reference sequence). The CDR3, as DNA: TGTGCCAGCAGCGCCGGACTAGCGGGAGGGGAAAGGAGGTATGAGCAGTTCTTC. This gives the protein CASSAGLAGGERRYEQFF.

The chain joins TRBV3-1 (or the pseudogene TRBV3-2) to TRBJ2-5; the D gene is possibly TRBD1 (5 bases). CDR1 is LGHDT, CDR2 YNNKEL, per germline (reference sequence). V dropped 1 base and J dropped 9 bases, with 9 bases sitting between them. The CDR3 has 12 residues. The CDR3 loop reads CASSQGVGAQYF. In DNA, the CDR3 is TGTGCCAGCAGCCAAGGGGTAGGGGCCCAGTACTTC.

This sequence joins TRBV18 and TRBJ2-7; no reliable D call. This CDR3 region has 12 residues. The V end lost 4 bases, the J end lost 2 bases, and 6 bases lay between the germline ends. Germline V lookup: CDR1 KGHSH, CDR2 LQKENI. CDR3 nucleotides: TGTGCCAGCTCACACTACACCTACGAGCAGTACTTC. Its translation is CASSHYTYEQYF. Full variable domain (remainder filled in from reference TRBV18 and TRBJ2-7): NAGVMQNPRHLVRRRGQEARLRCSPMKGHSHVYWYRQLPEEGLKFMVYLQKENIIDESGMPKERFSAEFPKEGPSILRIQQVVRGDSAAYFCASSHYTYEQYFGPGTRLTVT.

This clone was observed a single time. This chain uses TRBV7-2 with TRBJ1-1, with 7 bases fitting TRBD1. The CDR3 is 15 residues long. Per germline, CDR1 SGHTA and CDR2 FQGNSA. V lost 3 bases and J lost 4; bases outside the gene matches: 8. The CDR3 DNA is TGTGCCAGCAGCTTCCGCAGGGGGACGGTCACTGAAGCTTTCTTT. It codes for CASSFRRGTVTEAFF.

This clone has only one observation. This chain links TRBV10-2 with TRBJ1-5; 8 positions match TRBD1. The CDR3 runs to 15 residues. Per the germline V gene, CDR1 is WSHSY and CDR2 is SAAADI. V was pared by 6 bases and J by 3 bases, with 7 bases of the junction left unmatched. The CDR3 DNA reads as TGCGCCAGCAGAACCGGGACAGGATACAATCAGCCCCAGCATTTT. Its translation: CASRTGTGYNQPQHF.

V usage is TRBV27 and J usage is TRBJ1-2; D gene unclear. V dropped 5 bases and J dropped 6 bases, with 13 bases sitting between them. In germline, CDR1 is MNHEY, CDR2 SMNVEV (reference sequence). The CDR3 consists of 13 residues. The CDR3 sequence: CASSRTWLNGYTF. CDR3 nucleotide sequence: TGTGCCAGCAGTCGGACTTGGTTGAATGGCTACACCTTC.

The rearrangement links TRBV7-9 to TRBJ2-6, with a tentative D call TRBD1 (6 bases). The V gene lost 5 bases and the J gene lost 3 bases, with 11 bases spanning the gap. The germline V gene encodes CDR1 SEHNR and CDR2 FQNEAQ (reference sequence). The CDR3 sequence is 15 residues long. The CDR3 nucleotides read TGTGCCAGCAGCCTACAGGGTGGTGGGGCCAACGTCCTGACTTTC. This codes for CASSLQGGGANVLTF.

The chain couples TRBV5-1 to TRBJ1-4; tentative D call: TRBD1 (5 bases). The germline CDR1 and CDR2 sequences are SGHRS and YFSETQ. CDR3 length: 15 amino acids. V was shortened by 0 bases and J by 2 bases, with 8 bases between the two germline ends. CDR3 nucleotides: TGCGCCAGCAGCTTGGGCGGGGCGACTAATGAAAAACTGTTTTTT. Its protein is CASSLGGATNEKLFF.

The chain uses TRBV6-6 and TRBJ2-1; 7 bases map to TRBD2. V gave up 7 bases and J gave up 7 bases; unmatched junction bases: 7. Germline assignment: CDR1 MNHNY and CDR2 SVGAGI (reference sequence). This CDR3 spans 13 amino acids. In DNA form, the CDR3 reads TGTGCCAGCACTGGGGGAGGGGTGAATGAGCAGTTCTTC. This encodes CASTGGGVNEQFF.

V gene TRBV9 combines with J gene TRBJ2-7, with no clear D. This CDR3 has 13 amino acids. Germline CDR1 is SGDLS and CDR2 is YYNGEE. The V gene lost 4 bases and the J gene lost 6 bases, with 14 bases spanning the gap. Here the CDR3 DNA reads TGTGCCAGCAGCCCCCGCGGTGAAAGCGAGCAGTACTTC. Its protein is CASSPRGESEQYF.

This clone was seen more than once but under ten times. In DNA form, the CDR3 reads TGTGCCAGCAGTAAACTAGCGACTAGCACAGATACGCAGTATTTT. Amino acids: CASSKLATSTDTQYF. The rearrangement joins TRBV6-2 or TRBV6-3 to TRBJ2-3, with 7 bases that match TRBD2. With V trimmed by 5 bases and J by 0 bases, 5 bases remained unmatched. The CDR3 spans 15 residues. The germline CDR1 and CDR2 sequences are MNHEY and SVGEGT.

The chain uses TRBV29-1 and TRBJ1-2; the D gene is possibly TRBD1 (5 bases). This CDR3 has 12 amino acids. The V end was cut by 4 bases, the J end by 5 bases, with 11 bases between. Germline CDR1 reads SQVTM; CDR2 reads ANQGSEA. The DNA of the CDR3 is TGCAGCGTTGGGGAAGGACAATATGGCTACACCTTC. It codes for CSVGEGQYGYTF.

The chain combines TRBV4-1 with TRBJ1-4, with D unresolved. V lost 0 bases to trimming and J lost 0 bases, with 5 bases between them. The CDR3 consists of 15 residues. Germline V gives CDR1 MGHRA, CDR2 YSYEKL. The CDR3 spells CASSQDPATNEKLFF. The CDR3 coding sequence is TGCGCCAGCAGCCAAGATCCAGCAACTAATGAAAAACTGTTTTTT.

This clone showed up just once. The rearrangement uses TRBV4-1 and TRBJ1-4; TRBD1 is a possible D gene (5 bases). The CDR3 extends over 15 amino acids. V lost 0 bases and J lost 3, with 8 bases in between. The V gene's germline CDR1 is MGHRA and CDR2 YSYEKL. Here the CDR3 reads CASSQEGASNEKLFF. Written as DNA, the CDR3 is TGCGCCAGCAGCCAAGAAGGGGCTTCTAATGAAAAACTGTTTTTT.

The chain is built from TRBV4-1 and TRBJ2-7; possibly TRBD1 for D (6 bases). Germline loops: CDR1 MGHRA, CDR2 YSYEKL. The CDR3 sequence is 15 residues long. The V gene lost 0 bases and the J gene lost 2 bases, with 11 bases spanning the gap. The CDR3 DNA reads TGCGCCAGCAGCCAAGAAGGACAGCGTGCCTACGAGCAGTACTTC. Translating gives CASSQEGQRAYEQYF.

The chain employs TRBV20-1 and TRBJ1-5; D is possibly TRBD1 (6 bases). Trimming shortened V by 3 bases and J by 4 bases, and 16 bases separated the two germline ends. Germline values: CDR1 DFQATT, CDR2 SNEGSKA (reference sequence). CDR3 length equals 15 residues. The CDR3 spells CSASLQGYGNQPQHF. CDR3 DNA: TGCAGTGCTAGTCTCCAGGGGTACGGGAATCAGCCCCAGCATTTT.